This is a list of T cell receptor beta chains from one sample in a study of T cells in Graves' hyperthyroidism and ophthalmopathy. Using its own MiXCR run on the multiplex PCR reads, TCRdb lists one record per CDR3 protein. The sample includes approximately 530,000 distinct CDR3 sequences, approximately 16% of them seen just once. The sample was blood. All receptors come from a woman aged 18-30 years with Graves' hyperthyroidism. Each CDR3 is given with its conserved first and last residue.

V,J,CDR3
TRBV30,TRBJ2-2,CAWTMSGGTGELFF
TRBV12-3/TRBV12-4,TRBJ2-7,CASMGWRESYEQYF
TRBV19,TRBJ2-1,CASSILLAGGYNEQFF
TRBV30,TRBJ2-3,CAWTSGGTLTDTQYF
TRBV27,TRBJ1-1,CASSSGLMNTEAFF
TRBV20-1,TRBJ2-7,CSAPGDEQYF
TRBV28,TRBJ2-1,CASRLDSYNEQFF
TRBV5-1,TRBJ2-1,CASIGPNYNEQFF
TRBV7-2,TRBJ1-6,CASSFGTLNSPLHF
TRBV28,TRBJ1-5,CASTVVGTDGQPQHF
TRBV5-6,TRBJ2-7,CASSSPGQGPLSYEQYF
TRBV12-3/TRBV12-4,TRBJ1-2,CASSLASAGYTF
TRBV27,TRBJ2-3,CASSLSSSAQYF
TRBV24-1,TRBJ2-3,CATSGGRGTDTQYF
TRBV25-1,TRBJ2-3,CASSDRDRGDTQYF
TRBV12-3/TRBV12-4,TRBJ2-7,CASSSPGQGGNYEQYF
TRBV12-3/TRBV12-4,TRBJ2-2,CASSSRDRGNTGELFF
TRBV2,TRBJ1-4,CASRTGGAFNEKLFF
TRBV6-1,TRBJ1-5,CASSRTGGGNQPQHF
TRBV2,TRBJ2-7,CASRPGQAENEQYF
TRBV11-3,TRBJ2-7,CASSFTGAEQYF
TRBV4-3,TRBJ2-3,CASSQERGGADTQYF
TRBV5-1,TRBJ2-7,CASSLAGGKDEQYF
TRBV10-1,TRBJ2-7,CASSGSGLGSYEQYF
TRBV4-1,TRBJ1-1,CASSQVDRDGTEAFF
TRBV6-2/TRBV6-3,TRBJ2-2,CASTTIPPTYGELFF
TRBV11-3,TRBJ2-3,CASSHSGGDTDTQYF
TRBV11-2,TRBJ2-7,CASSLRLVKGEQYF
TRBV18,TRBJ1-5,CASSPWGNQPQHF
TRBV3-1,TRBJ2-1,CASSHLYNEQFF
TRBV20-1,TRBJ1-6,CSARDRPGGISPPHF
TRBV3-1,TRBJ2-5,CASSQGSGQETQYF
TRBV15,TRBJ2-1,CATSRNTLRRGNEQFF
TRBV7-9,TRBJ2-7,CASSFTGNSHEQYF
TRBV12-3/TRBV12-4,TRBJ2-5,CASRRRDTRRETQYF
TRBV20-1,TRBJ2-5,CSASPPGLARTQYF
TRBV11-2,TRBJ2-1,CASSLGTGQGGSEQFF
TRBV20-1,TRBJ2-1,CSAATGQSESLDEQFF
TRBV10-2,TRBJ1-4,CASFGGGEKLFF
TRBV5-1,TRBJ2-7,CASSLAGPSGRNEQYF
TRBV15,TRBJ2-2,CATSRVAEVPTGELFF
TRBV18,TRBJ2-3,CASSPPFDTQYF
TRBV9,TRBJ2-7,CASSVSSGAYEQYF
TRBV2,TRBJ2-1,CASSEGTPSYNEQFF
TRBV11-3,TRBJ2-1,CASSQQQGAGGAYNEQFF
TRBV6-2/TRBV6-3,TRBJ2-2,CASTKRPVGELFF
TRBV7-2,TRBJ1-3,CASSPTGASSGNTIYF
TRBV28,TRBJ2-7,CASGYRVSYEQYF
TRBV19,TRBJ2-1,CASSTKPSGKVLSSYNEQFF
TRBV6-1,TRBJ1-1,CASSVFGTEAFF
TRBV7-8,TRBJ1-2,CASSSRDRVSGYTF
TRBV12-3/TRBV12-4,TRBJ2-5,CASSLALAGVAETQYF
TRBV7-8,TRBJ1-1,CASSTTASEAFF
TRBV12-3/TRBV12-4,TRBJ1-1,CASSDSGLTEAFF
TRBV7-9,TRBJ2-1,CASSLGGLAGTYNEQFF
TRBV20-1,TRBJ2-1,CSARDPSGGSEQFF
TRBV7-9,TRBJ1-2,CASLAGRYGYTF
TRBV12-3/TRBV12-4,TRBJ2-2,CASSLNLAVNTGELFF
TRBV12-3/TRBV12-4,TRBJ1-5,CASSGTEFANQPQHF